Listed here are 2 T cell receptor beta chains from one sample, sequenced in a study of blood T cell repertoires in COVID-19. Some clones are missing from TCRdb's copy, which holds only in-frame ones; the method was immunoSEQ multiplex PCR. The sample includes roughly 150,000 clones, roughly 80% seen only once; the top ten take roughly 3.5%. Input material: PBMCs or T cells enriched from blood (not recorded which). The receptors shown here come from an older woman who had recovered from COVID-19.

CDR3 in DNA: TGTGCCAGCAGCACCAGCCGGACTGGCTCCTACAATGAGCAGTTCTTC. It yields the protein CASSTSRTGSYNEQFF. The rearrangement links TRBV7-6 to TRBJ2-1; perhaps TRBD2 as D (5 bases). This CDR3 has 16 amino acids. Germline V gene data show CDR1 as SGHVS and CDR2 as FNYEAQ. The V and J ends lost 5 bases and 0 bases respectively, with 14 bases between them.

This clone was recorded a few times. This chain joins TRBV24-1 and TRBJ2-3; weak D call: TRBD1 (6 bases). The V end was cut by 3 bases, the J end by 2 bases, with 17 bases between. CDR3 size: 17 residues. Germline V gene sequence: CDR1 KGHDR, CDR2 SFDVKD. CDR3 sequence: CATSDTHGDTYTDTQYF. CDR3 sequence (DNA): TGTGCCACCAGTGATACCCACGGGGACACCTACACAGATACGCAGTATTTT.